The clone carrying this TCR beta chain was observed a handful of times. Its antigen remains unknown. This table comes from immunoSEQ multiplex PCR, and its TCRdb copy is limited to in-frame clones, with some not included. The sample carries roughly 1 million clones, 75% recorded once. These data originate in a study of shared clonotypes between healthy human individuals. Study as a whole: Each donor's CD4 naive and CD4 memory cells filled three plates apiece, CD8 naive two, and CD8 memory one. Study conclusions and caveats: A handful of donors showed sharing of approximately 5% of naive CD4 clonotypes. Clonotype sharing among donors was expected to depend on sequencing depth.

The TCR comes from a man between 18 and 29 years old in good health. Source material: memory CD4+ T cells sorted from blood. Noted subset: CD45RA-negative fraction.

CDR3: CASSEREVKQETQYF. The CDR3, as DNA: TGTGCCAGCAGTGAACGGGAGGTAAAACAAGAGACCCAGTACTTC. The chain has TRBV2 and TRBJ2-5; 7 bases line up with TRBD2. V gave up 2 bases and J gave up 2 bases; unmatched junction bases: 5. CDR1 and CDR2 from the germline V gene are SNHLY and FYNNEI. This CDR3 has 15 amino acids.